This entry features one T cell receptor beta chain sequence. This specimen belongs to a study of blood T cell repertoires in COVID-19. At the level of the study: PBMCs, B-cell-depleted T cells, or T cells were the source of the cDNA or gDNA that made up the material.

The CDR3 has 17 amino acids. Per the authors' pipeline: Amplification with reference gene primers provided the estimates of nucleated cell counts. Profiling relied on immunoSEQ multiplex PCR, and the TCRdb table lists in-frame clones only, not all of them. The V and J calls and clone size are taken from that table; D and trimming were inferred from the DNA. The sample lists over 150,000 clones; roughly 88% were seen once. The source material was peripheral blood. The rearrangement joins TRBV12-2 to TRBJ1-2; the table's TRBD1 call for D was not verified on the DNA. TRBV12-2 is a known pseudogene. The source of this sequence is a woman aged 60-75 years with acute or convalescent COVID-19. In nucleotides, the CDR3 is TGTGCAAGTCGCTTAGCGCTTTGTCAGGGTGTTAACTATGGCTACACCTTC. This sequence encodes CASRLALCQGVNYGYTF.